These 23 T cell receptor beta chains were all obtained from the same sample, sequenced in a study of blood T cell repertoires in COVID-19. TCRdb's table, derived via immunoSEQ multiplex PCR, lists solely in-frame clones and lacks some. The table includes 320,000 or so clones, around nine tenths detected once. Sequenced: PBMCs or T cells enriched from blood (not recorded which). All receptors derive from a man aged 25-45 years who had recovered from COVID-19.

This rearrangement joins TRBV28 to TRBJ2-3, with D possibly being TRBD2 (6 bases). This CDR3 spans 15 amino acids. The V and J ends lost 3 bases and 4 bases respectively, with 14 bases between them. Germline loops: CDR1 MDHEN, CDR2 SYDVKM. The CDR3 DNA is TGTGCCAGCAGTTTCGGCGGGGTTCGAGCAGATACGCAGTATTTT. Amino acids: CASSFGGVRADTQYF.

This clone appeared a few times. The chain is built from TRBV6-5 and TRBJ2-1, with D uncertain. The V end was cut by 0 bases, the J end by 4 bases, with 7 bases between. This CDR3 is built from 14 residues. Germline V lookup: CDR1 MNHEY, CDR2 SVGAGI. The CDR3 nucleotides read TGTGCCAGCAGTTACTCGGAGTCTTACAATGAGCAGTTCTTC. Its protein is CASSYSESYNEQFF.

The chain links TRBV18 to TRBJ1-1, with D perhaps TRBD1 (5 bases). V was trimmed by 3 bases and J by 4 bases, leaving 15 bases between them. The CDR3 runs 15 residues. Germline CDR1 is KGHSH and CDR2 is LQKENI. CDR3 in amino acids: CASSPGTGRLTEAFF. DNA of the CDR3: TGTGCCAGCTCACCGGGAACAGGAAGGCTCACTGAAGCTTTCTTT.

The chain combines TRBV19 with TRBJ1-5; D possibly corresponds to TRBD1 (5 bases). The CDR3 sequence is 13 residues long. Germline CDR1 reads LNHDA; CDR2 reads SQIVND (reference sequence). The V end was cut by 5 bases, the J end by 5 bases, with 10 bases between. CDR3 residues: CASSGAGYQPQHF. The CDR3 DNA is TGTGCCAGTAGTGGGGCCGGTTATCAGCCCCAGCATTTT.

J is TRBJ2-3 and V is TRBV19; 8 bases map to TRBD1. The CDR3 loop spans 16 amino acids. Trimming cost V 5 bases and J 0 bases; bases outside gene matches: 7. Germline-derived CDR1 and CDR2 are LNHDA and SQIVND (reference sequence). The CDR3, as DNA: TGTGCCAGTAGTTCCTGGACAGGGTCAAGCACAGATACGCAGTATTTT. As protein: CASSSWTGSSTDTQYF.

The chain joins TRBV28 to TRBJ1-5, with a possible D match to TRBD1 (6 bases). The CDR3 spans 16 residues. Germline V gives CDR1 MDHEN, CDR2 SYDVKM. V shed 3 bases and J shed 5 bases, with 17 bases lying between them. CDR3 region: CASSLLVGGVDQPQHF. The CDR3 coding sequence is TGTGCCAGCAGTTTGTTGGTTGGGGGCGTTGATCAGCCCCAGCATTTT.

The CDR3 nucleotides are TGCAGTGCTATTGAACCAGGGCTGGCCTACGAGCAGTACTTC. It encodes CSAIEPGLAYEQYF. J is TRBJ2-7 and V is TRBV20-1; a weak D match, TRBD1 (5 bases). V was pared by 4 bases and J by 2 bases, with 15 bases between. CDR1 DFQATT and CDR2 SNEGSKA come from the germline V gene (reference sequence). The CDR3 runs to 14 residues.

Concerning this clone itself: This specimen includes other DNA sequences encoding the same CDR3. V usage is TRBV2 and J usage is TRBJ1-5; 9 positions agree with TRBD1. The V gene's germline CDR1 is SNHLY and CDR2 FYNNEI. V gave up 5 bases and J gave up 5 bases; unmatched junction bases: 1. The length of the CDR3 is 13 residues. CDR3 region: CASSRDRDQPQHF. CDR3 coding DNA: TGTGCCAGCAGTCGGGACAGGGATCAGCCCCAGCATTTT.

This clone has only a few counts. The chain recombines TRBV3-1 (or the pseudogene TRBV3-2) with TRBJ1-1; D is possibly TRBD1 (5 bases). This CDR3 has 14 amino acids. From germline, CDR1 is LGHDT and CDR2 YNNKEL (reference sequence). Trimming shortened V by 2 bases and J by 8 bases, and 15 bases separated the two germline ends. The CDR3 DNA reads as TGTGCCAGCAGCCAAAGACGAACGGGGGACGAAGCTTTCTTT. It specifies CASSQRRTGDEAFF.

The V call is TRBV2, the J call TRBJ1-2; D is unclear. The CDR3 covers 13 residues. V lost 3 bases to trimming and J lost 7 bases, with 12 bases between them. From germline, CDR1 is SNHLY and CDR2 FYNNEI. This CDR3 is CASSEGRRRGYTF. CDR3 nucleotide sequence: TGTGCCAGCAGTGAGGGGAGGCGGCGTGGCTACACCTTC.

The rearrangement links TRBV12-2 to TRBJ2-6; TRBD1 is the table's D call, not checked against the DNA. TRBV12-2 is a recognized pseudogene. CDR3 length equals 18 residues. The CDR3 sequence: CASRMGGQGISGANVLTF. DNA for the CDR3: TGTGCAAGTCGCATGGGGGGACAGGGAATTTCTGGGGCCAACGTCCTGACTTTC.

The rearrangement uses TRBV5-1 and TRBJ1-2, with 7 bases aligning to TRBD1. This CDR3 region has 14 residues. CDR1 and CDR2 (germline): SGHRS, YFSETQ. Unmatched junction bases numbered 5, after V lost 4 bases and J lost 2 bases. CDR3 region: CASSPTGNNYGYTF. The CDR3 bases are TGCGCCAGCAGCCCGACAGGGAACAACTATGGCTACACCTTC.

The sample holds a few counts of this clone. The J gene is TRBJ1-2, the V gene TRBV19; D gene unclear. CDR3 size: 15 residues. V shed 0 bases and J shed 4 bases, with 12 bases lying between them. Germline V gives CDR1 LNHDA, CDR2 SQIVND (reference sequence). CDR3 protein: CASSIESGGLYGYTF. The CDR3 DNA follows: TGTGCCAGTAGTATAGAAAGCGGAGGACTCTATGGCTACACCTTC.

This clone has a handful of counts. This chain uses TRBV5-4 with TRBJ2-2; a possible D gene is TRBD1 (6 bases). The ends were cut back, 5 bases at V and 0 bases at J, with 11 bases in the middle. Germline loops: CDR1 SGHNT, CDR2 YYREEE (reference sequence). The CDR3 covers 15 residues. The CDR3 loop reads CASRETGTNTGELFF. The CDR3 DNA reads as TGTGCCAGCAGGGAGACAGGAACGAACACCGGGGAGCTGTTTTTT.

This rearrangement joins TRBV21-1 to TRBJ2-4; no check of the table's D call, TRBD2, against the DNA was made. TRBV21-1 is annotated as a pseudogene. This CDR3 region has 17 residues. The CDR3 DNA follows: TGTGCCAGCAGCAAAGAGGGAGGGGTTCCGGCCAAAAACATTCAGTACTTC. It codes for CASSKEGGVPAKNIQYF.

This chain connects TRBV28 to TRBJ2-7; 8 bases are a match to TRBD2. Germline loops: CDR1 MDHEN, CDR2 SYDVKM. V trimming: 3 bases; J trimming: 3 bases; junction bases outside the gene matches: 7. The CDR3 runs to 15 residues. The CDR3 bases are TGTGCCAGCAGTTTTAGCGGGGAGATTAACTACGAGCAGTACTTC. Amino acids: CASSFSGEINYEQYF.

This chain links TRBV2 with TRBJ1-6; D is uncertain. V gave up 0 bases and J gave up 9 bases, with 12 bases separating them. This CDR3 has 15 amino acids. Germline V lookup: CDR1 SNHLY, CDR2 FYNNEI. CDR3 nucleotides: TGTGCCAGCAGTGAAGCCCCAGGATTCAGTTCACCCCTCCACTTT. Amino acid sequence: CASSEAPGFSSPLHF.

This clone was counted between two and nine times. The CDR3 DNA follows: TGTGCCAGCAGCTTAGCAGGGGGCGACCTCCCCTACGAGCAGTACTTC. Protein sequence: CASSLAGGDLPYEQYF. This chain joins TRBV7-9 and TRBJ2-7; TRBD1 matches 7 bases. This CDR3 contains 16 residues. The ends lost 0 bases at V and 2 bases at J; junction bases unmatched: 7. In germline, CDR1 is SEHNR, CDR2 FQNEAQ (reference sequence).

The chain links TRBV18 to TRBJ2-5; 9 bases agree with TRBD1. Germline CDR1 and CDR2: KGHSH and LQKENI. The CDR3 loop spans 13 amino acids. V gave up 5 bases and J gave up 4 bases; unmatched junction bases: 2. CDR3 residues: CASSGQGRETQYF. CDR3 in DNA: TGTGCCAGCTCAGGACAGGGGAGAGAGACCCAGTACTTC.

The rearrangement links TRBV18 to TRBJ1-6; 9 bases fit TRBD1. Germline values: CDR1 KGHSH, CDR2 LQKENI. This CDR3 comprises 15 residues. V was pared by 6 bases and J by 5 bases, with 5 bases of the junction left unmatched. The CDR3 is CASSQRTGDNSPLHF. DNA for the CDR3: TGTGCCAGCTCGCAAAGGACAGGGGATAATTCACCCCTCCACTTT.

The chain uses TRBV7-8 and TRBJ2-7; 9 nucleotides line up with TRBD1. The CDR3 extends over 16 amino acids. Germline V lookup: CDR1 SGHVS, CDR2 FQNEAQ. Losses at the gene ends were 2 bases for V and 6 bases for J; bases not matched to a gene: 11. CDR3 sequence: CASSLWGQGDGREQYF. As DNA, the CDR3 is TGTGCCAGCAGCTTATGGGGACAGGGAGATGGACGCGAGCAGTACTTC.

This clone was observed a handful of times. The chain recombines TRBV27 with TRBJ1-2; D is possibly TRBD1 (5 bases). Germline values: CDR1 MNHEY, CDR2 SMNVEV (reference sequence). The CDR3 consists of 16 residues. V was pared by 2 bases and J by 7 bases, with 20 bases between. The CDR3 loop reads CASSLLGPGSSRGYTF. The CDR3 nucleotides are TGTGCCAGCAGTTTACTGGGGCCAGGGTCCTCCCGTGGCTACACCTTC.

The genes are TRBV15 and TRBJ1-2; maybe TRBD1 (5 bases). Germline loops: CDR1 LNHNV, CDR2 YYDKDF (reference sequence). The V and J ends lost 4 bases and 2 bases respectively, with 8 bases between them. This CDR3 has 13 residues. The DNA for the CDR3 is TGTGCCACCAGCAACGACAGAAACTATGGCTACACCTTC. Translating it yields CATSNDRNYGYTF.